A selection of T cell receptor beta chains follows, all from one sample in a study of technical replicates of blood from several donors. Sequenced by immunoSEQ multiplex PCR; TCRdb stores in-frame clones only, minus some. The sample consists of about 83,000 clones, around 92% of them appearing once. Specimen: T cells isolated from PBMCs. The receptor set was obtained from a human donor in good health. The CDR3 runs from the conserved cysteine through the conserved F or W. D genes are given only for firm matches.

cdr3_length	v_call	j_call	d_call	cdr3_nt	cdr3_aa
17	TRBV2	TRBJ1-4	-	TGTGCCAGCAGTGTTGCCAGACTCCTTGCAACTAATGAAAAACTGTTTTTT	CASSVARLLATNEKLFF
15	TRBV11-2	TRBJ2-1	-	TGTGCCAGCAGCTTAGAAGCGGTCTCCTACAATGAGCAGTTCTTC	CASSLEAVSYNEQFF
16	TRBV28	TRBJ1-4	-	TGTGCCAGCAGCCCTAATATCAGGGTCCCTAATGAAAAACTGTTTTTT	CASSPNIRVPNEKLFF
16	TRBV5-6	TRBJ2-7	TRBD2	TGTGCCAGCAGCTTGGTGGCTAGCGGGATCACCTACGAGCAGTACTTC	CASSLVASGITYEQYF
16	TRBV6-1	TRBJ1-2	-	TGTGCCAGCAGTGGGGCAGCCGGGAAGAGGTACTATGGCTACACCTTC	CASSGAAGKRYYGYTF
13	TRBV6-5	TRBJ2-1	-	TGTGCCAGCAGTTACGACAACTACAATGAGCAGTTCTTC	CASSYDNYNEQFF
21	TRBV27	TRBJ2-5	TRBD2	TGTGCCAGCAGTTTATTCACCCCTGGGACTAGCGGGAGGGCCTCAGGAGAGACCCAGTACTTC	CASSLFTPGTSGRASGETQYF
13	TRBV6-1	TRBJ1-1	-	TGTGCCAGCAGTGATGTGGCCTACACTGAAGCTTTCTTT	CASSDVAYTEAFF
18	TRBV11-2	TRBJ2-1	-	TGTGCCAGCAGCTCACGGGGGTCCTCTCCCATCTCCTACAATGAGCAGTTCTTC	CASSSRGSSPISYNEQFF
16	TRBV7-7	TRBJ2-5	TRBD1	TGTGCTAGCAGCTTAGGCTCGGACAGGATTAAAGAGACCCAGTACTTC	CASSLGSDRIKETQYF